This T cell receptor (beta chain) was identified in a study of T and B cells in COVID-19 patients. Each TRB amplification used roughly 250-550 ng of genomic DNA from blood. V shed 3 bases and J shed 0 bases, with 6 bases lying between them. The CDR3 is 13 amino acids. CDR1 and CDR2 (germline): SGHVS, FNYEAQ. This clonotype is medium-sized in the sample. Multiplex PCR with BIOMED2 TRB-A/B primer pools amplified TRB rearrangements. TCRdb recomputed calls from the multiplex PCR reads with MiXCR, one row per CDR3 protein. The sample includes around 1,500 distinct CDR3 sequences, approximately 24% of them seen just once.

This clonotype was obtained from a human donor with active COVID-19. The chain combines TRBV7-6 with TRBJ2-7, with D uncertain. The sequencing sample was made of blood. In DNA form, the CDR3 reads TGTGCCAGCAGCTTGGCATCCTCCTACGAGCAGTACTTC. Protein sequence: CASSLASSYEQYF.